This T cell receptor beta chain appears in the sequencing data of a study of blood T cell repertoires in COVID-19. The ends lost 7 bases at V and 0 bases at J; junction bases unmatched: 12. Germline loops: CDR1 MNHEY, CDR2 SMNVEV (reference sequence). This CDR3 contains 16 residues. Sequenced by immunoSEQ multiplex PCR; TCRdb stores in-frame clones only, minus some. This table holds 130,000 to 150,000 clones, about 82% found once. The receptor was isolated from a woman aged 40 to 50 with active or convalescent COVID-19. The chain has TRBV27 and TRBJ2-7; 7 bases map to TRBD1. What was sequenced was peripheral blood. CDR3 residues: CASTGTADILSYEQYF. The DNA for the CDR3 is TGTGCCAGCACCGGGACAGCAGATATACTCTCCTACGAGCAGTACTTC.